This T cell receptor (beta chain) came from a study of graft-versus-host responses after intestinal transplantation. Study overall: Recipients were given multivisceral, liver-intestinal, or isolated intestinal transplants. The recipients all started with anti-thymocyte globulin induction and then took tacrolimus and steroids for three to four years.

CDR1 and CDR2 (germline): SGHNT, YYREEE (reference sequence). This CDR3 is 16 amino acids long. Unmatched junction bases numbered 8, after V lost 4 bases and J lost 6 bases. Method: immunoSEQ multiplex PCR; TCRdb's copy keeps in-frame clones and lacks some. Among around 100,000 clones, approximately 93% were seen once, and the ten largest hold more than 0.9%. A note on this clone: Its target is unknown.

Whole-study findings and limits: Patients who carried graft-donor T cell macrochimerism also had high graft-versus-host to host-versus-graft clonal ratios in their allografts. Present in recipient marrow, GvH clones included some that appeared first in ileum or blood.

The sequence was obtained from a human donor who received an intestinal transplant. The V gene is TRBV5-4, the J gene TRBJ2-7, with TRBD2 matching 15 bases. The starting material was unstimulated CD8+ T cells sorted from spleen or lymph node cells, obtained before intestinal transplant. The CDR3 coding sequence is TGTGCCAGCAGCGAAGGACTAGCGGGGGGGCCGGCCGAGCAGTACTTC. Protein sequence: CASSEGLAGGPAEQYF.